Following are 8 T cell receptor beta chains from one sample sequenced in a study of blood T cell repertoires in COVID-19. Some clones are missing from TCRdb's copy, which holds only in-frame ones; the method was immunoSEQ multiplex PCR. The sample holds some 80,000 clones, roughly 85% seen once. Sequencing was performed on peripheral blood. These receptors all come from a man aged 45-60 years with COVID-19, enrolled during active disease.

For the CDR3, the DNA is TGCGCCAGCAGTGATACCGGACTAACAACTTCAGGGTACACTGAAGCTTTCTTT. Translation gives CASSDTGLTTSGYTEAFF. The V gene is TRBV10-1, the J gene TRBJ1-1; possible D gene TRBD1, 5 bases. Germline-derived CDR1 and CDR2 are WNHNN and SYGVQD (reference sequence). This CDR3 spans 18 amino acids. With 3 bases removed from V and 3 bases from J, the gap between germline ends came to 23 bases.

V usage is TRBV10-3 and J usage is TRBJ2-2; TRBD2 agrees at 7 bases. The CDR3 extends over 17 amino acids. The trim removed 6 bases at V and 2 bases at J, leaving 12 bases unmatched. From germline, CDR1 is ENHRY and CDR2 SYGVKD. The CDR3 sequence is CAIRFRGDGPNTGELFF. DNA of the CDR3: TGTGCCATCAGATTTCGGGGGGATGGACCCAACACCGGGGAGCTGTTTTTT.

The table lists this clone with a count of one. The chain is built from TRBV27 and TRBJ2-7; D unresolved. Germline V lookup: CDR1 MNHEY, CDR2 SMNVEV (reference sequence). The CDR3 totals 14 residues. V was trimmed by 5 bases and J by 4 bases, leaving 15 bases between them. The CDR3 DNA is TGTGCCAGCAGTGACTCCCCCCTAGTTTACGAGCAGTACTTC. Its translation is CASSDSPLVYEQYF.

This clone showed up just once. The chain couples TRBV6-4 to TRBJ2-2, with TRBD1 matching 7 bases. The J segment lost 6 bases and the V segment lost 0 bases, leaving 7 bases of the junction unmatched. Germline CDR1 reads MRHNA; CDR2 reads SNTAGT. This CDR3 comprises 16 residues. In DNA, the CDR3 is TGTGCCAGCAGTGACTCAGGGGGCGCGTCAGCCGGGGAGCTGTTTTTT. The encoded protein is CASSDSGGASAGELFF.

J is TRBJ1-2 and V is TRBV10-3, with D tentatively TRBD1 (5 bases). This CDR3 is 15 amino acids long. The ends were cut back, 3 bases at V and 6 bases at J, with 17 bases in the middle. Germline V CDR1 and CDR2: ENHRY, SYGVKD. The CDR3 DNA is TGTGCCATCAGTGACCCTCGGGGGGGGGTGGATGGCTACACCTTC. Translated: CAISDPRGGVDGYTF.

Here the CDR3 reads CASSLGGPSGNTIYF. The CDR3 nucleotides are TGTGCCAGCAGCTTGGGAGGGCCCTCTGGAAACACCATATATTTT. V gene TRBV5-8 combines with J gene TRBJ1-3; no definite D call. The length of the CDR3 is 15 residues. Trimming pared 0 bases from V and 0 bases from J, leaving 7 bases between. Germline loops: CDR1 SGHTS, CDR2 YDEGEE.

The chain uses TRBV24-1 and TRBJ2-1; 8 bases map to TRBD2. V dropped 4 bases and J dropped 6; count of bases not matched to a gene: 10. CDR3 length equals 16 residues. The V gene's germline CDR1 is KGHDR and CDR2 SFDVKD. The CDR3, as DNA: TGTGCCACCAGTGAGTTTCGCAGCGGGAGTGTCAATGAGCAGTTCTTC. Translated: CATSEFRSGSVNEQFF.

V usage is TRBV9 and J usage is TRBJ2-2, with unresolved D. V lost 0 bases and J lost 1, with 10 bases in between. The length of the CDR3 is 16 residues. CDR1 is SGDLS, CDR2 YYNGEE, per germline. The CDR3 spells CASSVGMAENTGELFF. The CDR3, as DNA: TGTGCCAGCAGCGTAGGTATGGCGGAGAACACCGGGGAGCTGTTTTTT. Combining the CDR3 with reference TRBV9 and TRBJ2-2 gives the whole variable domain DSGVTQTPKHLITATGQRVTLRCSPRSGDLSVYWYQQSLDQGLQFLIQYYNGEERAKGNILERFSAQQFPDLHSELNLSSLELGDSALYFCASSVGMAENTGELFFGEGSRLTVL.